This TCR beta chain was sequenced during a study of blood T cell repertoires in COVID-19. Study summary: Samples of COVID-19 (acute and convalescent) were obtained from the United States, Italy and Spain. PBMCs, B-cell-depleted T cells, or T cells provided the cDNA or gDNA that made up the material.

CDR3 length: 15 amino acids. Germline CDR1 is KGHSH and CDR2 is LQKENI. Trimming removed 2 bases at V and 0 bases at J, with 10 bases between. Patients of the Seattle cohort, enrolled during active infection, were followed longitudinally. Assay used: immunoSEQ multiplex PCR; TCRdb lists only in-frame clones, some missing. The sample holds 200,000 to 250,000 clones; 86% are singletons and the top ten take roughly a tenth. The sequence was collected from a woman in her forties or fifties with COVID-19, enrolled during active disease. The chain carries TRBV18 and TRBJ1-1; D call uncertain. The specimen was peripheral blood. The DNA for the CDR3 is TGTGCCAGCTCACCAAGAGAAACCATGAACACTGAAGCTTTCTTT. This gives the protein CASSPRETMNTEAFF.